This T cell receptor (beta chain) was retrieved from a study of memory CD4+ T cells and cytomegalovirus serostatus. Single viable CD3+CD4+CD8-CD45RO+ cells were sorted as the memory CD4+ T cells. General study findings and limits: Repertoires predicted CMV serostatus with median bootstrapped AUC of roughly 0.95.

Turning to this clone: As yet, its antigen is unknown.

As processed by the authors: After removing out-of-frame reads, 2,204,828 distinct TCRbeta sequences remained. This table comes from immunoSEQ multiplex PCR, and its TCRdb copy is limited to in-frame clones, with some not included. The V and J calls and the clone size are those of that table, but D and trimming were determined from the DNA. The data hold 50,000 to 55,000 clones, with around 80% observed a single time. Germline CDR1 reads MDHEN; CDR2 reads SYDVKM. This CDR3 contains 12 residues. The V end was cut by 7 bases, the J end by 2 bases, with 8 bases between. The sample consisted of memory CD4+ T cells from blood. The source is an adult in good health and CMV-seronegative. This chain links TRBV28 with TRBJ1-2; D is unresolved. CDR3 region: CASNSINYGYTF. The CDR3 bases are TGTGCCAGCAATTCGATAAACTATGGCTACACCTTC.